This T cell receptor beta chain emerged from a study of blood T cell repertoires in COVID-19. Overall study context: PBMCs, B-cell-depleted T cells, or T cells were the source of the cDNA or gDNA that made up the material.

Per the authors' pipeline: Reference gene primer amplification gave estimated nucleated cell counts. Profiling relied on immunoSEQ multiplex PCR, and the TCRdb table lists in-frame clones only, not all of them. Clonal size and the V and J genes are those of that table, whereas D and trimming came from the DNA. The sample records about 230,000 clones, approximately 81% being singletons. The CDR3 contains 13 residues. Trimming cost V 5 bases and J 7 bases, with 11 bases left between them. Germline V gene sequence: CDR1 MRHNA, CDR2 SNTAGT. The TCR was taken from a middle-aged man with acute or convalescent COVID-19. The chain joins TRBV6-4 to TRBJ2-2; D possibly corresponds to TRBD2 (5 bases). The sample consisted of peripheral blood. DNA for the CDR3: TGTGCCAGCAGTCCGAGAGGGTTCGGGGAGCTGTTTTTT. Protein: CASSPRGFGELFF.